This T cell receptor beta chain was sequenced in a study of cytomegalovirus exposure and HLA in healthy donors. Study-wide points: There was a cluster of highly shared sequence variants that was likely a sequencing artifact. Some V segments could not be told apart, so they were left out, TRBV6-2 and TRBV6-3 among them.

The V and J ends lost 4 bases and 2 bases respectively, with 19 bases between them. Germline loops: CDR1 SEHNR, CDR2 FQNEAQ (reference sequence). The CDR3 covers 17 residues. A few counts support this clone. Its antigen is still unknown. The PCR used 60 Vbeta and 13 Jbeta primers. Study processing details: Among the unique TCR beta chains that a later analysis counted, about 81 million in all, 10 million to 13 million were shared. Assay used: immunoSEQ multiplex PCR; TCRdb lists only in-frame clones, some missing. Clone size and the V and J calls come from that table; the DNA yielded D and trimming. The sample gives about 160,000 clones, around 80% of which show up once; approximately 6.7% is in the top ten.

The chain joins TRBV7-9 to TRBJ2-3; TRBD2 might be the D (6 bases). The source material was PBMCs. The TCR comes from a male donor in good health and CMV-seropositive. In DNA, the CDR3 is TGTGCCAGCAGCTCCTATGTAGGACGGGAGCTCACAGATACGCAGTATTTT. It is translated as CASSSYVGRELTDTQYF.